This T cell receptor beta chain derives from a study of neurological immune-mediated disorders. Study outcomes and limitations: No sharing of CDR3 amino acid sequences was observed among expanded clones across subjects, suggesting private repertoires in all groups. HTLV-1-associated myelopathy showed the most TCR clonal expansion; multiple sclerosis the least, below healthy controls.

Over 190 million TCR-beta sequences from 15-18 subjects came out of each sequencing run. TCRdb used MiXCR to reprocess the 5' RACE reads, holding one entry per CDR3 protein. The sample has about 44,000 distinct CDR3 sequences; about 22% are singletons. This clonotype was counted at least ten times. Antigen unknown. The CDR3 totals 15 residues. CDR1 and CDR2 from the germline V gene are SGHVS and FQNEAQ. With 5 bases removed from V and 1 base from J, the gap between germline ends came to 15 bases. Indicated time point: technical triplicate 3. The sequence was collected from a man between 60 and 75 years old with HTLV-1-associated myelopathy (HAM/TSP). The chain joins TRBV7-8 to TRBJ2-7; D remains ambiguous. The sample consisted of PBMCs. DNA for the CDR3: TGTGCCAGCAGCACAAGTGGGTACGGATCCTACGAGCAGTACTTC. It codes for CASSTSGYGSYEQYF.